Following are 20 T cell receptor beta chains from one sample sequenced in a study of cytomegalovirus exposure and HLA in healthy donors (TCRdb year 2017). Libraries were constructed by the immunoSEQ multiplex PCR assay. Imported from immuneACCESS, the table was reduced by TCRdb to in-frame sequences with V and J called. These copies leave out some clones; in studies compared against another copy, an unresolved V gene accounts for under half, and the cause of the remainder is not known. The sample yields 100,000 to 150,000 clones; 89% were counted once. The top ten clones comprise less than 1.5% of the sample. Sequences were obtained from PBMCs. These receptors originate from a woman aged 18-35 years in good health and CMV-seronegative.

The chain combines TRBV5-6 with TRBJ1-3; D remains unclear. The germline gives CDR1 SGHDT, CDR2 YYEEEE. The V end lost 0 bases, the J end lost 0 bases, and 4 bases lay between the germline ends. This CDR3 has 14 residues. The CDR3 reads CASSLGVSGNTIYF. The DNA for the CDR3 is TGTGCCAGCAGCTTGGGAGTCTCTGGAAACACCATATATTTT.

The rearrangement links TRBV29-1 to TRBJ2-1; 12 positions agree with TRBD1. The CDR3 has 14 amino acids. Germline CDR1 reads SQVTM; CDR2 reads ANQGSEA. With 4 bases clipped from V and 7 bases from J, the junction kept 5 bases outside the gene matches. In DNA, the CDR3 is TGCAGCGTTGTCGGGACAGGGGGCCAAAATGAGCAGTTCTTC. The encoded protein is CSVVGTGGQNEQFF.

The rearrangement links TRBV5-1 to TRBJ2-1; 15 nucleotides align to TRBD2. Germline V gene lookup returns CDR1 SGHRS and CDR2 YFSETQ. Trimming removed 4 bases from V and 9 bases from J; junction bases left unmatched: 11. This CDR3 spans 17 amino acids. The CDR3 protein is CASSQTVGLAGGGEQFF. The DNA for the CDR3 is TGCGCCAGCAGCCAGACCGTAGGACTAGCGGGAGGGGGTGAGCAGTTCTTC.

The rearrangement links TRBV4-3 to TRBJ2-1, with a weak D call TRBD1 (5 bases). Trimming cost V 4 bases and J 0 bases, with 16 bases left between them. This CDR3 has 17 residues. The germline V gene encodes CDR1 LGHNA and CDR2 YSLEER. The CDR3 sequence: CASSRTETANSYNEQFF. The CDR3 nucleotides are TGCGCCAGCAGCCGGACGGAGACAGCGAACTCCTACAATGAGCAGTTCTTC.

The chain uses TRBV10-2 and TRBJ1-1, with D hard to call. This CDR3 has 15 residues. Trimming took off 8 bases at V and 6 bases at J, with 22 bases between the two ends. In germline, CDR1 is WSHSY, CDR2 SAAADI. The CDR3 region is CASLGRGLGGSEAFF. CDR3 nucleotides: TGCGCCAGCCTTGGACGGGGTCTAGGAGGATCTGAAGCTTTCTTT.

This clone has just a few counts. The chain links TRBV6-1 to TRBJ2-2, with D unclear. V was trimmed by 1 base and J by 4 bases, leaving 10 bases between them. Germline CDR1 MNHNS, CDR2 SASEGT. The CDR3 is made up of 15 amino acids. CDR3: CASSEDSFGTGELFF. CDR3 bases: TGTGCCAGCAGTGAAGACAGTTTTGGCACCGGGGAGCTGTTTTTT.

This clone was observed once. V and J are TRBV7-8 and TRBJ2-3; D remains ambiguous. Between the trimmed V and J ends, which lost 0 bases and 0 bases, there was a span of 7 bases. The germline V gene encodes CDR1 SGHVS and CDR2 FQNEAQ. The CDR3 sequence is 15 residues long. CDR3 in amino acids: CASSLATYSTDTQYF. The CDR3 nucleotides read TGTGCCAGCAGCTTAGCCACTTATAGCACAGATACGCAGTATTTT.

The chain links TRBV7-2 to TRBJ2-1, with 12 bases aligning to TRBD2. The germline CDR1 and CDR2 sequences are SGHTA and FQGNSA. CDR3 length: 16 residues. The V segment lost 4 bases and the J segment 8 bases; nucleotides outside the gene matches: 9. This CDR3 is CASSSQLAGGFDEQFF. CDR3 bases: TGTGCCAGCAGCTCCCAGCTAGCGGGAGGGTTTGATGAGCAGTTCTTC.

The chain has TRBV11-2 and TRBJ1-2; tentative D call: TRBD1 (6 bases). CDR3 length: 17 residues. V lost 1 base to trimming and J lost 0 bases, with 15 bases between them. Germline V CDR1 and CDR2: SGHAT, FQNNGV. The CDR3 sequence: CASSLGRGGDTNYGYTF. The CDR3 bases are TGTGCCAGCAGCTTAGGTAGAGGGGGAGATACTAACTATGGCTACACCTTC.

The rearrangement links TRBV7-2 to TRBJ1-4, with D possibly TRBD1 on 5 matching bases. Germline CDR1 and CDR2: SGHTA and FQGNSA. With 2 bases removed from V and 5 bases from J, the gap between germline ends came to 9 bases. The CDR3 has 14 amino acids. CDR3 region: CASSLYGGNEKLFF. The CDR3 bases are TGTGCCAGCAGCTTATATGGGGGGAATGAAAAACTGTTTTTT.

CDR3 nucleotides: TGTGCCAGCTCAGACGGACTAGCGGGAGTAAACGAGCAGTACTTC. Protein product: CASSDGLAGVNEQYF. The J gene is TRBJ2-7, the V gene TRBV18, with 13 bases that match TRBD2. With 5 bases clipped from V and 5 bases from J, the junction kept 6 bases outside the gene matches. The CDR3 has 15 amino acids. Germline CDR1 is KGHSH and CDR2 is LQKENI.

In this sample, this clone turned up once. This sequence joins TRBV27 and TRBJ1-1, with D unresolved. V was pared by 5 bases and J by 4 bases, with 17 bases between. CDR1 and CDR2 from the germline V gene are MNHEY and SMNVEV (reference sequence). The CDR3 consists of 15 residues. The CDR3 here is CASSRSGIRSTEAFF. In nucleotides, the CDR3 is TGTGCCAGCAGTAGATCAGGTATTAGAAGCACTGAAGCTTTCTTT.

CDR3 region: CATADSSYSYEQYF. DNA of the CDR3: TGTGCCACCGCTGACAGCTCCTACTCCTACGAGCAGTACTTC. The V and J genes are TRBV7-9 and TRBJ2-7; D might be TRBD1 (5 bases). V lost 10 bases, J lost 0 bases, and 16 bases lay in between. Germline V CDR1 and CDR2: SEHNR, FQNEAQ (reference sequence). The CDR3 covers 14 residues.

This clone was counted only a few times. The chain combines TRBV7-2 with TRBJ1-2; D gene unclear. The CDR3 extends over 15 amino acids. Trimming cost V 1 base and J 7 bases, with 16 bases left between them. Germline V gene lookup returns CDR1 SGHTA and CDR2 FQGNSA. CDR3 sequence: CASSLGASARGGYTF. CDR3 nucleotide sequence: TGTGCCAGCAGCTTAGGGGCCTCCGCCCGGGGTGGCTACACCTTC.

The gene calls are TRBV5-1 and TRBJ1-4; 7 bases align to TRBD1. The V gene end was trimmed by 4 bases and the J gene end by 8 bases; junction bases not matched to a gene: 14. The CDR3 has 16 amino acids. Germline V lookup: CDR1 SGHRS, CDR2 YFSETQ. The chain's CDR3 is CASSGSQGGAGEKLFF. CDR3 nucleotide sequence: TGCGCCAGCAGCGGAAGCCAGGGGGGAGCTGGAGAAAAACTGTTTTTT.

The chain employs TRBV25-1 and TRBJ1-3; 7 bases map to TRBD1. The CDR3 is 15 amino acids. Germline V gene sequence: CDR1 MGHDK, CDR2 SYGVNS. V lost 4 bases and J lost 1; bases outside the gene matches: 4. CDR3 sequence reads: CASSAQGQSGNTIYF. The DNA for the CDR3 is TGTGCCAGCAGTGCCCAGGGACAGTCTGGAAACACCATATATTTT.

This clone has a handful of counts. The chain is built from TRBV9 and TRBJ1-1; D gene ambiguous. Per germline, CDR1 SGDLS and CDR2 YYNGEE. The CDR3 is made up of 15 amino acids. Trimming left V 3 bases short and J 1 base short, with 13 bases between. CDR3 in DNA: TGTGCCAGCAGCGCCTCATTGGGGAGGAACACTGAAGCTTTCTTT. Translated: CASSASLGRNTEAFF.

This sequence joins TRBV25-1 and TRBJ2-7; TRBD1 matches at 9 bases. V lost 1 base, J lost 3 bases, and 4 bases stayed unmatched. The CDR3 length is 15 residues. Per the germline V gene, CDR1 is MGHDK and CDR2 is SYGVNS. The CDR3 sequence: CASSESGTGYYEQYF. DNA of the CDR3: TGTGCCAGCAGTGAATCTGGGACAGGGTACTACGAGCAGTACTTC.

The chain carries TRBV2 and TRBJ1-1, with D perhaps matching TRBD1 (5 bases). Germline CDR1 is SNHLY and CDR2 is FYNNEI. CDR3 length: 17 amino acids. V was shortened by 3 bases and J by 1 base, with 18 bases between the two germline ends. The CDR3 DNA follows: TGTGCCAGCAGTGAGACAGTCTTCCCCTTGACGAACACTGAAGCTTTCTTT. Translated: CASSETVFPLTNTEAFF.

CDR3 loop: CASRNDGSGYEQYF. The CDR3 bases are TGTGCCAGCAGGAACGACGGGAGTGGATACGAGCAGTACTTC. The rearrangement uses TRBV6-5 and TRBJ2-7; D is possibly TRBD2 (6 bases). This CDR3 is 14 amino acids long. With 6 bases removed from V and 4 bases from J, the gap between germline ends came to 16 bases. CDR1 and CDR2 (germline): MNHEY, SVGAGI.